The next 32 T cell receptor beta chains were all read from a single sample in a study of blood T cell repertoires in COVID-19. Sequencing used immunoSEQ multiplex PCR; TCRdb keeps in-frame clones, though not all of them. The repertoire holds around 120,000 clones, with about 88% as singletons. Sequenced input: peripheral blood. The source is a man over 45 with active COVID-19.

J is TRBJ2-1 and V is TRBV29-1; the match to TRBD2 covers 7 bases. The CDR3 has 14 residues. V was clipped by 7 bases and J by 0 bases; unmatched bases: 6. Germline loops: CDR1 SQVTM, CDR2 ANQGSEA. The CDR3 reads CSAPERGSYNEQFF. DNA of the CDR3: TGCAGCGCACCCGAGCGGGGCTCCTACAATGAGCAGTTCTTC.

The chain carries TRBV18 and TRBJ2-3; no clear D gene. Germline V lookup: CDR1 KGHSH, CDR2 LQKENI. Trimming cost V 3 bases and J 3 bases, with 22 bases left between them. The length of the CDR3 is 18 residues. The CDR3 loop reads CASSPFSATTVRTDTQYF. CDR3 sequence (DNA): TGTGCCAGCTCACCTTTTTCCGCGACAACGGTCAGGACAGATACGCAGTATTTT.

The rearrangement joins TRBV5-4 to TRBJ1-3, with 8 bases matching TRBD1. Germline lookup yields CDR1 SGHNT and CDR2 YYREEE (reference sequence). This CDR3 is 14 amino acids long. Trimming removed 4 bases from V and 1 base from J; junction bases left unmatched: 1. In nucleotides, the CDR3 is TGTGCCAGCAGCGACAGGGGTTCTGGAAACACCATATATTTT. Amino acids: CASSDRGSGNTIYF.

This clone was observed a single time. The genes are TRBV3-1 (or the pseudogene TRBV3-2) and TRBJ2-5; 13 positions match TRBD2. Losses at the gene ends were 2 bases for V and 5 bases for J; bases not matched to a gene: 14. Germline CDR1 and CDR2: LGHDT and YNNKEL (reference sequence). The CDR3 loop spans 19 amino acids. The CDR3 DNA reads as TGTGCCAGCAGCCAACCAAGGACTAGCGGGGGTGCGCCGGGGGAGACCCAGTACTTC. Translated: CASSQPRTSGGAPGETQYF.

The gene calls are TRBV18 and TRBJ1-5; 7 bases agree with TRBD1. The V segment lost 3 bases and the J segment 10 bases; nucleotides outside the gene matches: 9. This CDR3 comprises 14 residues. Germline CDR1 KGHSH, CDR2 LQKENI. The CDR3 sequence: CASSPRQGEVPQHF. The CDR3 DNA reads TGTGCCAGCTCACCGAGACAGGGAGAAGTCCCCCAGCATTTT.

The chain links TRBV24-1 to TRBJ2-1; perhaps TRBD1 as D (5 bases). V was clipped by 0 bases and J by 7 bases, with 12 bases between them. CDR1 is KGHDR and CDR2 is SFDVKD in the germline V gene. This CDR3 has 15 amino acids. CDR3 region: CATSDLRSRANEQFF. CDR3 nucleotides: TGTGCCACCAGTGATTTGAGGAGCAGGGCGAATGAGCAGTTCTTC.

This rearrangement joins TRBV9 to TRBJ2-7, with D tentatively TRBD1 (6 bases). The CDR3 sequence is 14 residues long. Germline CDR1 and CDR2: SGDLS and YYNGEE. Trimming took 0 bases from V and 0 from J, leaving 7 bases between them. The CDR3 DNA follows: TGTGCCAGCAGCGTAGTGGACAGCTCCTACGAGCAGTACTTC. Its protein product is CASSVVDSSYEQYF. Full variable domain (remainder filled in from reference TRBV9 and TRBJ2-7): DSGVTQTPKHLITATGQRVTLRCSPRSGDLSVYWYQQSLDQGLQFLIQYYNGEERAKGNILERFSAQQFPDLHSELNLSSLELGDSALYFCASSVVDSSYEQYFGPGTRLTVT.

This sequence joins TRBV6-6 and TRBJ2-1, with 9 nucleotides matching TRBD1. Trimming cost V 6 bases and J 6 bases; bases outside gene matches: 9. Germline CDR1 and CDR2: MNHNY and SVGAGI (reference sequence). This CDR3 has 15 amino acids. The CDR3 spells CASSPGGQGPNEQFF. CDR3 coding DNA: TGTGCCAGCAGCCCAGGGGGACAGGGACCCAATGAGCAGTTCTTC.

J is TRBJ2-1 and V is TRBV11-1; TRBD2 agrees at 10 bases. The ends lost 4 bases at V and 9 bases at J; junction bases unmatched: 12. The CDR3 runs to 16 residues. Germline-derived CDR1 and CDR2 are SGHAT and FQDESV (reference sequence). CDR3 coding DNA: TGTGCCAGCAGCTCCGGCTCCAGCGGGGGGGCCTCTGAGCAGTTCTTC. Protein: CASSSGSSGGASEQFF. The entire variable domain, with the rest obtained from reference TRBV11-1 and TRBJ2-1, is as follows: EAEVAQSPRYKITEKSQAVAFWCDPISGHATLYWYRQILGQGPELLVQFQDESVVDDSQLPKDRFSAERLKGVDSTLKIQPAELGDSAMYLCASSSGSSGGASEQFFGPGTRLTVL.

This CDR3 is CASSPTVLAGGPGELFF. The CDR3 DNA reads TGTGCCAGCAGCCCTACGGTCCTAGCGGGAGGGCCCGGGGAGCTGTTTTTT. This chain links TRBV7-6 with TRBJ2-2; 12 bases fit TRBD2. V lost 5 bases and J lost 6; bases outside the gene matches: 10. The CDR3 has 17 amino acids. The V gene's germline CDR1 is SGHVS and CDR2 FNYEAQ.

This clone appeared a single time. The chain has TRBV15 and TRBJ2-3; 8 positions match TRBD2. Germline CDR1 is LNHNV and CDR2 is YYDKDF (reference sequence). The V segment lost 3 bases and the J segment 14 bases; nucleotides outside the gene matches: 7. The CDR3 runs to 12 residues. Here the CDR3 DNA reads TGTGCCACCAGCAGTTATGGCGGGGGGTTGTATTTT. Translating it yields CATSSYGGGLYF.

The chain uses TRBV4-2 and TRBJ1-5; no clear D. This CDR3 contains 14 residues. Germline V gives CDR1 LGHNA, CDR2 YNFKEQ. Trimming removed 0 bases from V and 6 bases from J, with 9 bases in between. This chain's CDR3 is CASSQDDSLQPQHF. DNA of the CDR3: TGTGCCAGCAGCCAAGATGACTCCCTTCAGCCCCAGCATTTT.

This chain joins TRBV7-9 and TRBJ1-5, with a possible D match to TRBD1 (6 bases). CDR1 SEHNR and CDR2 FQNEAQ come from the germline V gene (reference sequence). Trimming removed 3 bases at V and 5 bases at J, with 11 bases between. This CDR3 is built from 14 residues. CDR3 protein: CASSLTGVDQPQHF. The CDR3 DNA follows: TGTGCCAGCAGCTTGACAGGAGTTGATCAGCCCCAGCATTTT. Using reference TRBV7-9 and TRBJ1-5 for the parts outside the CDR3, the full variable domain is DTGVSQNPRHKITKRGQNVTFRCDPISEHNRLYWYRQTLGQGPEFLTYFQNEAQLEKSRLLSDRFSAERPKGSFSTLEIQRTEQGDSAMYLCASSLTGVDQPQHFGDGTRLSIL.

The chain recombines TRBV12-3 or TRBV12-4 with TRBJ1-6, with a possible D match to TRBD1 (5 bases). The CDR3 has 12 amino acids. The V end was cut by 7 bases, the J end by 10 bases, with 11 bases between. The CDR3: CASNFRGSPLHF. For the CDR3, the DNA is TGTGCCAGCAACTTCCGGGGGTCACCCCTCCACTTT.

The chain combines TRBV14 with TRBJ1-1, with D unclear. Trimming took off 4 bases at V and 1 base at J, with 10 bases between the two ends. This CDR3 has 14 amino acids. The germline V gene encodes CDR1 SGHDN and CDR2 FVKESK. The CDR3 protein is CASSLGRGNTEAFF. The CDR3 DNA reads TGTGCCAGCAGCCTAGGACGGGGGAACACTGAAGCTTTCTTT.

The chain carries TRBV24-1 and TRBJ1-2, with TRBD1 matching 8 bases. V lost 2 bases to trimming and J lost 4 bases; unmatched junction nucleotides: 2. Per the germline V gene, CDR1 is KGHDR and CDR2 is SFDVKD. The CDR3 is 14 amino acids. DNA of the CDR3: TGTGCCACCAGTGATTCCGGGACAGGCTATGGCTACACCTTC. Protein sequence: CATSDSGTGYGYTF.

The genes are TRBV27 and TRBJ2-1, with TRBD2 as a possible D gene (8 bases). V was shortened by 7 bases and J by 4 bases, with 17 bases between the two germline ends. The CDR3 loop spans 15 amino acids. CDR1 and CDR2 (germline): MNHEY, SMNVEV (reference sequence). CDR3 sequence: CASTKGASGYNEQFF. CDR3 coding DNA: TGTGCCAGCACCAAGGGGGCTAGCGGGTACAATGAGCAGTTCTTC.

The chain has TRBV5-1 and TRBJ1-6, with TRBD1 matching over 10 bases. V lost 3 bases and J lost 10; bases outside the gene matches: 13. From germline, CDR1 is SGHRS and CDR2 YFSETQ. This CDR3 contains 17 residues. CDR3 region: CASSSVGQGVLSSPLHF. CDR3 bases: TGCGCCAGCAGCTCGGTCGGACAGGGGGTTCTCTCATCACCCCTCCACTTT.

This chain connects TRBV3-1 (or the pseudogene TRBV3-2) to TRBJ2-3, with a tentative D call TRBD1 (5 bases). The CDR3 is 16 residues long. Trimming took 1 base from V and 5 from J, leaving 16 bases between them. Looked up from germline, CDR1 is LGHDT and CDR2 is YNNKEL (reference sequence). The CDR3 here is CASSQGIQTTGDTQYF. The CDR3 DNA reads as TGTGCCAGCAGCCAAGGAATTCAAACCACAGGAGATACGCAGTATTTT.

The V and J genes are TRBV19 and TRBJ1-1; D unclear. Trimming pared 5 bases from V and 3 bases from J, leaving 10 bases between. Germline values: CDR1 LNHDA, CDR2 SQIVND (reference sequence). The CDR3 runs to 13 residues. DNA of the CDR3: TGTGCCAGTAGTCCCTTCGTTTACACTGAAGCTTTCTTT. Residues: CASSPFVYTEAFF.

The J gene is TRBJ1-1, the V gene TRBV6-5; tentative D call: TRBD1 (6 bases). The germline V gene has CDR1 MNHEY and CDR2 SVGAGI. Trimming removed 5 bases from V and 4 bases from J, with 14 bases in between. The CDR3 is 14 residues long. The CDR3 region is CASSLPGEGTEAFF. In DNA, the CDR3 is TGTGCCAGCAGTCTCCCAGGGGAGGGCACTGAAGCTTTCTTT.

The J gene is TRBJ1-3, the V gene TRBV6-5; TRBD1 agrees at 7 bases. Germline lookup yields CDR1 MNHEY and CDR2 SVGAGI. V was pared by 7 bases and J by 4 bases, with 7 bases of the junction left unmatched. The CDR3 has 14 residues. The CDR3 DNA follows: TGTGCCAGCACCGCTGTGGGACAGGGAAACACCATATATTTT. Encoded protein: CASTAVGQGNTIYF.

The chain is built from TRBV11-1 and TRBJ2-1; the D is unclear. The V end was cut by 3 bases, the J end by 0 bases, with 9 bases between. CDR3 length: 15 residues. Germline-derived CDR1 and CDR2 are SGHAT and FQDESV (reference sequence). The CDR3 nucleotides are TGTGCCAGCAGCTTTGGGCTAAGCTCCTACAATGAGCAGTTCTTC. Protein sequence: CASSFGLSSYNEQFF.

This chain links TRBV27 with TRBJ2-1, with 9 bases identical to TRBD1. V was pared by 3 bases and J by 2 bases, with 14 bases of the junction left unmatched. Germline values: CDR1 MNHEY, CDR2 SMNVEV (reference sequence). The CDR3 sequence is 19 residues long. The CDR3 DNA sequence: TGTGCCAGCAGTTTGGCGGGACAGGGCCCCCTTGAGACCTACAATGAGCAGTTCTTC. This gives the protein CASSLAGQGPLETYNEQFF.

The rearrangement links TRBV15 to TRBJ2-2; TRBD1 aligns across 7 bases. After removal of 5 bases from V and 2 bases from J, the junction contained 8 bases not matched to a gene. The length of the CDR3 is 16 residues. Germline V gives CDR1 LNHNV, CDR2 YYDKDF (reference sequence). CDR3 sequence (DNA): TGTGCCACCAGCCCAGCCGGGACAGCAAACACCGGGGAGCTGTTTTTT. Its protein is CATSPAGTANTGELFF.

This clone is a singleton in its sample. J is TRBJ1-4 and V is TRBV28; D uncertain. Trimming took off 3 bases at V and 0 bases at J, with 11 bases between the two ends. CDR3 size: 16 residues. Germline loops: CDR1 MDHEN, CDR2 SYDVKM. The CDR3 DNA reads TGTGCCAGCAGTTTGGCTGGGGAGGCAACTAATGAAAAACTGTTTTTT. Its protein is CASSLAGEATNEKLFF.

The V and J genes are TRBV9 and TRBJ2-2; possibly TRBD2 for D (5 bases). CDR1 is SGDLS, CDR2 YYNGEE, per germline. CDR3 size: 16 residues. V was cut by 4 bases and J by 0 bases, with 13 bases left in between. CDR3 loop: CASSHDSGSNTGELFF. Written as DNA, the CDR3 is TGTGCCAGCAGCCATGATTCGGGATCGAACACCGGGGAGCTGTTTTTT.

The CDR3 spells CAISESGGKGYGYTF. CDR3 nucleotide sequence: TGTGCCATCAGTGAGTCTGGGGGGAAAGGCTATGGCTACACCTTC. The chain employs TRBV10-3 and TRBJ1-2; possible D gene TRBD1, 5 bases. Trimming took off 0 bases at V and 4 bases at J, with 12 bases between the two ends. Germline loops: CDR1 ENHRY, CDR2 SYGVKD. The CDR3 runs to 15 residues.

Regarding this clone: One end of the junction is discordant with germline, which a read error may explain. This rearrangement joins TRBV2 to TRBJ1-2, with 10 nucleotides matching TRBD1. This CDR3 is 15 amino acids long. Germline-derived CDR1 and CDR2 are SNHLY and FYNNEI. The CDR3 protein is CASREGTGEGYGYTF. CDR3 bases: TGTGCCAGCAGGGAAGGGACAGGGGAAGGCTATGGCTACACCTTC.

CDR3 coding DNA: TGTGCCAGCAGCCAACAGGGGCTTGGCTACACCTTC. Translating gives CASSQQGLGYTF. This rearrangement joins TRBV12-3 or TRBV12-4 to TRBJ1-2, with TRBD1 matching 7 bases. V shed 6 bases and J 7 bases; nucleotides not matched to a gene: 5. CDR3 length: 12 residues.

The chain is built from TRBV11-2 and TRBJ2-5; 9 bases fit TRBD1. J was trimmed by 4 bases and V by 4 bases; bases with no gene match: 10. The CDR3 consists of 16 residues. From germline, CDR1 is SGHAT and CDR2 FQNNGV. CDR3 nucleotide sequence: TGTGCCAGCAGCTCCTCCGGGACAGGGCTCCGAGAGACCCAGTACTTC. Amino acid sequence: CASSSSGTGLRETQYF.

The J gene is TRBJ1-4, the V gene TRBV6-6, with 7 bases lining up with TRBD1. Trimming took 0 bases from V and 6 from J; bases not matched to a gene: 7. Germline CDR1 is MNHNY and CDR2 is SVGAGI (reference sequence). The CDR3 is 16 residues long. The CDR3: CASSYSKRQGYEKLFF. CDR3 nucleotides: TGTGCCAGCAGTTACTCGAAGAGACAGGGTTATGAAAAACTGTTTTTT.